This T cell receptor beta chain is from a study of OX40 agonist ivuxolimab in advanced cancers. Study details: Cohort: roughly 79% men, mean age about 60, aged about 20 to 90. Study-wide results and limits: Some nonresponders also had low normalized T-cell clonal expansion. The specificity for antigen of the expanded peripheral T cells was not determined.

CDR1 LGHNA and CDR2 YSLEER come from the germline V gene. The CDR3 spans 13 residues. V lost 2 bases to trimming and J lost 9 bases, with 12 bases between them. This clone was found once. What it binds is unknown. Generated by immunoSEQ multiplex PCR, the TCRdb table keeps only in-frame clones and is missing some. Of tens of thousands of clones listed, approximately 87% were seen once; the top ten hold approximately 10%. The V and J genes are TRBV4-3 and TRBJ2-3, with D tentatively TRBD1 or TRBD2 (5 bases each). This TCR came from an adult with an advanced solid tumor such as melanoma, head and neck, liver or kidney cancer. The sequencing here drew on CD4+ or CD8+ T cells sorted from blood, taken in a trial of the OX40 agonist ivuxolimab. The DNA of the CDR3 is TGCGCCAGCAGCCAACGGGGCTGGGGGACGCAGTATTTT. It is translated as CASSQRGWGTQYF.